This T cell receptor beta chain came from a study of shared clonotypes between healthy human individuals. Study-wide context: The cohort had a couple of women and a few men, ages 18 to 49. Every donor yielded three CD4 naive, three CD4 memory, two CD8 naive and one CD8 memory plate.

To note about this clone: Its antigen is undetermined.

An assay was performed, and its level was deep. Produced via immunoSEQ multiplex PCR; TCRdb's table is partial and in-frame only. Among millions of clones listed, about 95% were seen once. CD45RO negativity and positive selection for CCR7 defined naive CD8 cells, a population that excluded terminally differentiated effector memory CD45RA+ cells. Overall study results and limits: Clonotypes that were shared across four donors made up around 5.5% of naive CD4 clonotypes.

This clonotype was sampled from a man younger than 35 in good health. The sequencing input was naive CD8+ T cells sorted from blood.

Written as DNA, the CDR3 is TGCGCCAGCCAGGTCATACCTAATGAAAAACTGTTTTTT. This gives the protein CASQVIPNEKLFF. The chain couples TRBV5-1 to TRBJ1-4; unclear D gene. From germline, CDR1 is SGHRS and CDR2 YFSETQ. The CDR3 sequence is 13 residues long. Trimming cost V 7 bases and J 3 bases, with 10 bases left between them.